This T cell receptor (beta chain) stems from a study of blood T cell repertoires in COVID-19. About the study: Samples of COVID-19 (acute and convalescent) were obtained from the United States, Italy and Spain.

The CDR3 spans 18 residues. V lost 5 bases to trimming and J lost 6 bases; unmatched junction nucleotides: 12. In germline, CDR1 is PRHDT, CDR2 FYEKMQ (reference sequence). Methods used by the authors: Amplification with reference gene primers provided the estimates of nucleated cell counts. Produced via immunoSEQ multiplex PCR; TCRdb's table is partial and in-frame only. Clonal size and the V and J genes are those of that table, whereas D and trimming came from the DNA. The sample contains 180,000 or so clones, around 80% of which appear only once. Participants were placed into cohorts based on the clinical history they reported. A COVID-19 case was met by exposed participants within 2 weeks before study entry.

The chain joins TRBV13 to TRBJ2-2, with 13 bases lining up with TRBD2. The receptor was isolated from a man aged 55 to 69 who had been exposed to COVID-19. The specimen sequenced was PBMCs or T cells enriched from blood (not recorded which). Written as DNA, the CDR3 is TGTGCCAGCAGCGCCGACGCCGGACTAGCGGGGGCATCCGGGGAGCTGTTTTTT. Amino acids: CASSADAGLAGASGELFF.